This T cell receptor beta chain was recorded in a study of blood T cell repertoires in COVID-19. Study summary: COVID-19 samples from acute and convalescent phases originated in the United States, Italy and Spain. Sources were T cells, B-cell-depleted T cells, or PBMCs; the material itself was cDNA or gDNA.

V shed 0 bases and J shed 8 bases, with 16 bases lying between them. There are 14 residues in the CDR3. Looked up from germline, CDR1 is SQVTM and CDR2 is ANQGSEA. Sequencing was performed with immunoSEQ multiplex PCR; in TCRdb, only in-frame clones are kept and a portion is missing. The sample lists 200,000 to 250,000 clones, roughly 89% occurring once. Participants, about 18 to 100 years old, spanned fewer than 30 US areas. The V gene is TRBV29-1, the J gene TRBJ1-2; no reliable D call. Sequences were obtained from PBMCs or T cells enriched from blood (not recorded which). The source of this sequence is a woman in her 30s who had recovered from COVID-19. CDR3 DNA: TGCAGCGTTGAAGAGGACTCATCCATGAGAGGCTACACCTTC. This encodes CSVEEDSSMRGYTF.